Below, 30 T cell receptor beta chains from the same sample are listed, as sequenced in a study of regulatory T cells in long-lasting Graves disease. To make TCR beta libraries, researchers used iRepertoire HTBI primers and Arm-PCR of CDR3 regions. TCRdb reprocessed the multiplex PCR reads with MiXCR, giving one entry per CDR3 protein. Of more than 350,000 distinct CDR3 sequences listed, roughly 23% are singletons. Noted time point: persistent/refractory GD, antithyroid drugs over 5 years with positive TRAb. Extracted RNA from PBMCs served as the source of the TCR library. This specimen was peripheral blood mononuclear cells (PBMCs), taken when the disease was refractory, from a patient treated with antithyroid drugs. Source of these receptors: a female donor with Graves disease.

This clonotype was seen only a few times. The chain employs TRBV12-5 and TRBJ1-1; D ambiguous. Per germline, CDR1 LGHNT and CDR2 FRNRAP. This CDR3 is 20 amino acids long. The germline V and J ends were trimmed by 2 bases and 1 base, with 26 bases remaining between them. The CDR3 DNA sequence: TGTGCTAGTGGTTTGCCACGAAAAGGCGCCGAAGGGATTGCGAACACTGAAGCTTTCTTT. This encodes CASGLPRKGAEGIANTEAFF.

At least ten counts were recorded for this clonotype. The chain couples TRBV20-1 to TRBJ2-7; 9 nucleotides line up with TRBD2. V was clipped by 1 base and J by 3 bases; unmatched bases: 13. The CDR3 spans 17 residues. Germline CDR1 and CDR2: DFQATT and SNEGSKA (reference sequence). CDR3: CSARVLGVTSGFYEQYF. CDR3 in DNA: TGCAGTGCTAGAGTTTTGGGGGTGACTAGCGGCTTCTACGAGCAGTACTTC.

This clonotype was counted at least ten times. The chain couples TRBV20-1 to TRBJ1-2; D is uncertain. The germline V gene encodes CDR1 DFQATT and CDR2 SNEGSKA (reference sequence). This CDR3 contains 12 residues. V was trimmed by 6 bases and J by 2 bases, leaving 10 bases between them. CDR3 sequence reads: CSAETANYGYTF. The CDR3 DNA reads TGCAGTGCAGAAACAGCGAACTATGGCTACACCTTC.

V usage is TRBV12-5 and J usage is TRBJ2-7; TRBD1 might be the D (6 bases). Trimming cost V 7 bases and J 6 bases, with 13 bases left between them. The CDR3 is 12 residues long. Germline loops: CDR1 LGHNT, CDR2 FRNRAP. CDR3 bases: TGTGCTAGTGTGGGGGCTTACTCCGAGCAGTACTTC. Its translation is CASVGAYSEQYF.

This clonotype was recorded many times. The V call is TRBV12-3 or TRBV12-4, the J call TRBJ1-5; D possibly corresponds to TRBD1 (6 bases). The CDR3 has 15 amino acids. Between the trimmed V and J ends, which lost 2 bases and 1 base, there was a span of 9 bases. The CDR3 nucleotides read TGTGCCAGCAGTTTATCAGGGGAAAGCAATCAGCCCCAGCATTTT. Protein sequence: CASSLSGESNQPQHF.

J is TRBJ1-1 and V is TRBV30, with D maybe TRBD1 (5 bases). Trimming removed 0 bases at V and 0 bases at J, with 8 bases between. Germline-derived CDR1 and CDR2 are GTSNPN and SVGIG (reference sequence). The CDR3 length is 14 residues. CDR3 amino acids: CAWSVWTMNTEAFF. The CDR3 DNA follows: TGTGCCTGGAGTGTATGGACAATGAACACTGAAGCTTTCTTT. Full variable domain (missing parts from reference TRBV30 and TRBJ1-1): SQTIHQWPATLVQPVGSPLSLECTVEGTSNPNLYWYRQAAGRGLQLLFYSVGIGQISSEVPQNLSASRPQDRQFILSSKKLLLSDSGFYLCAWSVWTMNTEAFFGQGTRLTVV.

The chain carries TRBV28 and TRBJ2-7; 8 bases are a match to TRBD1. Losses at the gene ends were 4 bases for V and 3 bases for J; bases not matched to a gene: 8. CDR1 is MDHEN and CDR2 is SYDVKM in the germline V gene. There are 15 residues in the CDR3. The CDR3 sequence is CASSSFSGTGYEQYF. Here the CDR3 DNA reads TGTGCCAGCAGTTCATTCTCCGGGACAGGCTACGAGCAGTACTTC. Together with reference TRBV28 and TRBJ2-7, the CDR3 gives the full variable domain: DVKVTQSSRYLVKRTGEKVFLECVQDMDHENMFWYRQDPGLGLRLIYFSYDVKMKEKGDIPEGYSVSREKKERFSLILESASTNQTSMYLCASSSFSGTGYEQYFGPGTRLTVT.

The chain couples TRBV20-1 to TRBJ2-3; possibly TRBD2 for D (6 bases). Germline V lookup: CDR1 DFQATT, CDR2 SNEGSKA (reference sequence). The CDR3 consists of 15 residues. Trimming shortened V by 1 base and J by 3 bases, and 14 bases separated the two germline ends. CDR3 loop: CSARVGGLMTDTQYF. CDR3 nucleotide sequence: TGCAGTGCTAGAGTGGGGGGACTGATGACAGATACGCAGTATTTT.

This clonotype was picked up many times. The genes are TRBV7-3 and TRBJ1-1, with no clear D. From germline, CDR1 is SGHTA and CDR2 FQGTGA. This CDR3 comprises 14 residues. Trimming removed 5 bases from V and 2 bases from J, with 12 bases in between. The chain's CDR3 is CASSKAPGNTEAFF. The CDR3 DNA follows: TGTGCCAGCAGCAAAGCGCCGGGAAACACTGAAGCTTTCTTT. Full variable domain (remainder filled in from reference TRBV7-3 and TRBJ1-1): GAGVSQTPSNKVTEKGKYVELRCDPISGHTALYWYRQSLGQGPEFLIYFQGTGAADDSGLPNDRFFAVRPEGSVSTLKIQRTERGDSAVYLCASSKAPGNTEAFFGQGTRLTVV.

This clonotype appeared many times. The chain couples TRBV29-1 to TRBJ2-7, with D maybe TRBD1 (6 bases). Germline V gene sequence: CDR1 SQVTM, CDR2 ANQGSEA. This CDR3 region has 11 residues. Trimming cost V 7 bases and J 6 bases, with 13 bases left between them. The CDR3 region has the DNA TGCAGCGCAGGACAGTACGGCGAGCAGTACTTC. Translated, it gives CSAGQYGEQYF.

In its sample, this clonotype was seen many times. The chain uses TRBV5-1 and TRBJ2-2; the match to TRBD2 covers 13 bases. The CDR3 contains 18 residues. Germline CDR1 is SGHRS and CDR2 is YFSETQ. Trimming removed 1 base from V and 7 bases from J; junction bases left unmatched: 10. CDR3 coding DNA: TGCGCCAGCAGCTTGCGGGAGGGACTAGCGGGATCCAACGGGGAGCTGTTTTTT. Protein: CASSLREGLAGSNGELFF.

This clonotype was detected a few times. The chain is built from TRBV5-1 and TRBJ2-3, with 8 bases fitting TRBD2. The CDR3 is 16 amino acids. The germline gives CDR1 SGHRS, CDR2 YFSETQ. The ends lost 3 bases at V and 5 bases at J; junction bases unmatched: 11. CDR3 nucleotides: TGCGCCAGCAGCTGGCCCAAGCGGGAGAGGATAGATACGCAGTATTTT. Its protein is CASSWPKRERIDTQYF. Looking up the rest from reference TRBV5-1 and TRBJ2-3 gives the full variable domain: KAGVTQTPRYLIKTRGQQVTLSCSPISGHRSVSWYQQTPGQGLQFLFEYFSETQRNKGNFPGRFSGRQFSNSRSEMNVSTLELGDSALYLCASSWPKRERIDTQYFGPGTRLTVL.

This clonotype was found once. The genes are TRBV28 and TRBJ2-1, with D perhaps matching TRBD2 (6 bases). The CDR3 length is 16 residues. The ends were cut back, 3 bases at V and 6 bases at J, with 18 bases in the middle. Germline CDR1 and CDR2: MDHEN and SYDVKM. The CDR3 DNA reads TGTGCCAGCAGTTTGAATCGGGGCTCCGGGGGCAATGAGCAGTTCTTC. This gives the protein CASSLNRGSGGNEQFF.

V is TRBV13 and J is TRBJ2-4; D may correspond to TRBD1 or TRBD2 (6 bases each). Germline CDR1 is PRHDT and CDR2 is FYEKMQ (reference sequence). The CDR3 consists of 15 residues. Trimming pared 0 bases from V and 7 bases from J, leaving 13 bases between. CDR3 nucleotide sequence: TGTGCCAGCAGCTTAGGCCAAGGAGGGGGGAACATTCAGTACTTC. It encodes CASSLGQGGGNIQYF.

This clonotype was seen a handful of times. The V call is TRBV6-1, the J call TRBJ2-5; no firm D call. CDR3 length equals 14 residues. Trimming took off 1 base at V and 2 bases at J, with 8 bases between the two ends. CDR1 MNHNS and CDR2 SASEGT come from the germline V gene. CDR3 sequence reads: CASSEGWLQETQYF. In nucleotides, the CDR3 is TGTGCCAGCAGTGAAGGTTGGCTGCAAGAGACCCAGTACTTC.

This clonotype appeared many times. The chain combines TRBV6-2 or TRBV6-3 with TRBJ2-7; unclear D gene. Germline V gene lookup returns CDR1 MNHEY and CDR2 SVGEGT. This CDR3 region has 11 residues. V dropped 0 bases and J dropped 7 bases, with 4 bases sitting between them. Written as DNA, the CDR3 is TGTGCCAGCAGTTACTCTGGGGAGCAGTACTTC. Residues: CASSYSGEQYF.

This clonotype has more than one count but fewer than ten. The rearrangement uses TRBV7-3 and TRBJ2-5; weak D call: TRBD2 (6 bases). The germline gives CDR1 SGHTA, CDR2 FQGTGA. The CDR3 has 15 residues. V was clipped by 2 bases and J by 6 bases, with 16 bases between them. The CDR3 bases are TGTGCCAGCAGCTTATCCGGGGGTTTTGAGAAGACCCAGTACTTC. Its protein is CASSLSGGFEKTQYF.

Regarding this clonotype: The germline gene is not matched at one end of the junction; a read error may be the cause. The rearrangement uses TRBV5-6 and TRBJ2-7; D is perhaps TRBD1 (5 bases). Germline values: CDR1 SGHDT, CDR2 YYEEEE. CDR3 length: 15 residues. The CDR3, as DNA: TGTGCCAGCAGCCACGCTCTTCCAGGGCCCTACAAGCAGTACTTC. It specifies CASSHALPGPYKQYF.

V and J are TRBV7-3 and TRBJ2-2; no clear D. This CDR3 is built from 13 residues. Germline CDR1 is SGHTA and CDR2 is FQGTGA. V lost 2 bases, J lost 7 bases, and 8 bases lay in between. Here the CDR3 reads CASSLGWGGELFF. CDR3 nucleotide sequence: TGTGCCAGCAGCTTAGGGTGGGGCGGGGAGCTGTTTTTT.

The chain links TRBV6-1 to TRBJ2-7, with 9 bases fitting TRBD2. Germline V lookup: CDR1 MNHNS, CDR2 SASEGT. J gave up 2 bases and V 6 bases, and 5 bases lay outside the gene matches. The CDR3 sequence is 14 residues long. CDR3 sequence reads: CASRSTSGPYEQYF. Here the CDR3 DNA reads TGTGCCAGCAGATCGACTAGCGGCCCCTACGAGCAGTACTTC.

This chain joins TRBV5-6 and TRBJ2-7, with D possibly TRBD1 on 6 matching bases. Trimming cost V 3 bases and J 6 bases, with 22 bases left between them. Germline CDR1 reads SGHDT; CDR2 reads YYEEEE. The CDR3 covers 16 residues. The CDR3 DNA is TGTGCCAGCAGCTCGGGGCAACTAGTGGGGGCTCGCGAGCAGTACTTC. Translating it yields CASSSGQLVGAREQYF.

Only a few counts were recorded for this clonotype. J is TRBJ2-5 and V is TRBV15; 7 nucleotides line up with TRBD1. Per germline, CDR1 LNHNV and CDR2 YYDKDF (reference sequence). The length of the CDR3 is 15 residues. J lost 4 bases, V lost 1 base, and 6 bases had no gene match. The CDR3 bases are TGTGCCACCAGCAGAGTAGGGACAGAGCGAGAGACCCAGTACTTC. Encoded protein: CATSRVGTERETQYF.

This clonotype was detected only a few times. In DNA, the CDR3 is TGCGCCAGCAGCTTGGACTCCACCCGGGGCTACACCTTC. This sequence encodes CASSLDSTRGYTF. The chain carries TRBV5-1 and TRBJ1-2; D remains ambiguous. Germline V gives CDR1 SGHRS, CDR2 YFSETQ. The CDR3 runs to 13 residues. Trimming stripped 0 bases from V and 8 bases from J, with 11 bases between. Full variable domain (outside the CDR3, taken from reference TRBV5-1 and TRBJ1-2): KAGVTQTPRYLIKTRGQQVTLSCSPISGHRSVSWYQQTPGQGLQFLFEYFSETQRNKGNFPGRFSGRQFSNSRSEMNVSTLELGDSALYLCASSLDSTRGYTFGSGTRLTVV.

The sample holds many counts of this clonotype. The chain combines TRBV12-3 or TRBV12-4 with TRBJ2-2; 7 positions agree with TRBD1. Trimming cost V 4 bases and J 0 bases; bases outside gene matches: 5. CDR3 length equals 16 residues. The DNA of the CDR3 is TGTGCCAGCAGTTCTACAGGGGTGGCGAACACCGGGGAGCTGTTTTTT. Protein product: CASSSTGVANTGELFF.

In its sample, this clonotype was seen many times. The chain combines TRBV20-1 with TRBJ1-2, with TRBD1 matching over 7 bases. This CDR3 has 13 residues. The junction had 3 bases not matched to a gene; V was cut back by 5 bases and J by 0 bases. The germline V gene has CDR1 DFQATT and CDR2 SNEGSKA (reference sequence). CDR3 sequence (DNA): TGCAGTGCTGAGACAGGGTCTAACTATGGCTACACCTTC. Protein: CSAETGSNYGYTF.

As to this clonotype: A much larger clone is a single base away; this may be a read error. The DNA for the CDR3 is TGTGCCAGCAGTGAAAGTACAGGGGTGGACGAGCAGTACTTC. It translates to CASSESTGVDEQYF. J is TRBJ2-7 and V is TRBV2, with 7 bases matching TRBD1. Trimming removed 2 bases from V and 5 bases from J; junction bases left unmatched: 6. Germline assignment: CDR1 SNHLY and CDR2 FYNNEI. The CDR3 is 14 amino acids.

The chain combines TRBV24-1 with TRBJ2-1; 10 nucleotides line up with TRBD2. This CDR3 is built from 14 residues. Germline V gives CDR1 KGHDR, CDR2 SFDVKD. V shed 6 bases and J 9 bases; nucleotides not matched to a gene: 7. The CDR3 region is CATSHSSGSTEQFF. CDR3 nucleotides: TGTGCCACCAGTCATTCTAGCGGGAGCACTGAGCAGTTCTTC.

This clonotype was counted between two and nine times. CDR3 sequence (DNA): TGCAGTGCTAGAGATCGTTCGGGAGTTAATGAAAAACTGTTTTTT. Its protein product is CSARDRSGVNEKLFF. The chain couples TRBV20-1 to TRBJ1-4; D remains unclear. V was trimmed by 0 bases and J by 4 bases, leaving 12 bases between them. Germline CDR1 DFQATT, CDR2 SNEGSKA (reference sequence). This CDR3 spans 15 amino acids.

This clonotype was seen many times. The gene calls are TRBV7-9 and TRBJ2-7, with TRBD2 matching 7 bases. In germline, CDR1 is SEHNR, CDR2 FQNEAQ (reference sequence). The V and J ends lost 2 bases and 4 bases, in that order; junction bases with no gene match: 8. The CDR3 contains 15 residues. The CDR3 loop reads CASSLRLAGVYEQYF. CDR3 nucleotides: TGTGCCAGCAGCTTAAGGTTGGCGGGAGTGTACGAGCAGTACTTC.

This clonotype was detected a few times. This may arise from a read error, as a much more abundant clone is one base away. The rearrangement uses TRBV10-3 and TRBJ2-7, with 11 bases identical to TRBD2. The CDR3 is made up of 15 amino acids. Germline CDR1 and CDR2: ENHRY and SYGVKD. The CDR3 sequence is CASRATSGSSYGQYF. CDR3 in DNA: TGTGCCAGCAGGGCCACTAGCGGGAGTTCCTACGGGCAGTACTTC.